This entry concerns a single T cell receptor (beta chain). This clone was seen a handful of times. The specificity of this receptor is unknown. Per-nucleotide qualities are absent, and no much larger clonotype sits a single base away. The cohort consisted of some 730 healthy bone marrow donors. At the time of sampling, all cohort members were nominally healthy, though unrecorded immune exposures were likely present. The donor tested CMV seropositive and was one of the 289 seropositive cohort members. A peripheral blood sample was collected from each donor, and TCR beta sequencing was performed on peripheral blood mononuclear cells. The Qiagen DNeasy Blood Extraction Kit was used to extract genomic DNA from the blood cell samples. This sample was included in a study of cytomegalovirus exposure and HLA in healthy donors (dated by TCRdb to the late 2010s). Regarding the complete study: An earlier analysis of several hundred of the donors reported about 250 Gb of sequence data and about 100 million unique TCR beta sequences from roughly 200 million T cells. An early release that covered about 600 HLA-typed donors contained approximately 300 gigabases of sequencing data and tens of millions of unique TCR sequences. Among the roughly 430 genotyped donors, 75% to 90% belonged to the genetic ancestry cluster associated with self-reported Caucasian donors. The aim of the study was to test whether cataloging public T cell receptors could identify signatures of past pathogen exposure. The study used immunosequencing to profile the T cell repertoires of under 700 subjects and linked those repertoires to cytomegalovirus serostatus. Besides the first cohort of roughly 640 subjects, a separate validation cohort made up of over a hundred different subjects was used. High-throughput TCR immunosequencing, statistical association of individual TCRs with disease status, and machine learning were combined to predict cytomegalovirus infection status. A later analysis re-analyzed previously published TCR beta repertoires from 550 to 700 donors and added high-resolution HLA genotyping to study TCR occurrence patterns. Rather than using new phenotypic data, the later analysis identified candidate immune exposures from TCR beta sequences and from how often those sequences occurred across donors. An earlier analysis of 500 to 750 of the donors applied high-throughput TCR beta sequencing to assess whether each TCR beta V gene segment acted as functional or pseudogenic. Donor age, sex, ethnicity and CMV serostatus were compiled together with the repertoire data. A later genetic analysis took genome-wide SNP genotypes for about 65% of the roughly 670 donors and used that subset as a discovery cohort. All discovery cohort repertoires had been generated using a single sequencing platform. Class I and class II HLA loci were covered by the typing at four-digit resolution. Typing coverage varied by locus: roughly 629-630 donors for A, B, C, DRB1 and DQB1; approximately 520 for DQA1; more than 600 for DPA1; under 490 for DPB1. A handful of DR-DQ haplotypes were treated as single units for association and clustering because of strong linkage in the cohort. Across 300 to 400 genotyped donors of the cohort, an average of approximately 240,000 unique TCR beta nucleotide sequences per donor were sequenced, and 15% to 20% of those sequences were non-productive.

The method was the immunoSEQ multiplex PCR assay. The multiplex PCR relied on a mix of 60 forward primers for TCR Vbeta segments and 13 reverse primers for TCR Jbeta segments. The CDR3 region of rearranged TCR beta genes was amplified from genomic DNA with a multiplex PCR assay. The amplified TCR beta libraries were sequenced on the Illumina HiSeq System as 87-base-pair reads. In the source study's methods: A later analysis tallied tens of millions of unique TCR beta chains across the 666 repertoires, and about 12 million of those chains were shared by two or more donors. A nearest-neighbor algorithm error-corrected the raw reads and collapsed the reads into unique sequences, merging closely related sequences to remove PCR and sequencing errors. To assign V, D and J gene segments, CDR3 sequences were aligned to IMGT reference sequences. For a sequence to be retained, a match of at least six nucleotides was required to both a V gene segment and a J gene segment. Rearrangements were called productive when the CDR3 lacked stop codons and stayed in frame with V and J; all others were non-productive. CDR3 was defined by IMGT convention, running from the second conserved V-encoded cysteine to the conserved J-encoded phenylalanine. In an earlier analysis of more than 550 of the donors, sequences lacking an unambiguous match to a single V gene segment were excluded. An earlier analysis of approximately 590 of the donors called V segments functional above 56.7% productive rearrangements and segregating when the between-donor standard deviation exceeded 5%. A statistical classification framework was built to diagnose cytomegalovirus status from the catalog of TCR beta chain sequences. In a later analysis, TCR nucleotide sequences were compared against IMGT/GENE-DB human TR gene sequences so that V and J genes could be assigned. The TCRdist pipeline was used in a later analysis to assign CDR3 sequences and most-parsimonious VDJ recombination scenarios. In a later analysis, each TCR beta chain was defined by its CDR3 amino acid sequence together with its V-gene family, and reads without a unique V-gene family were excluded. A later analysis removed 550 to 700 highly shared, low-generation-probability nucleotide sequences to deal with suspected cross-contamination and a sequencing artifact. A later analysis calculated a clonal expansion index for each public chain from normalized within-repertoire ranks of inferred template counts. In a later analysis, generation probabilities were computed using a VDJ recombination model fitted to out-of-frame rearrangements, and the results were checked against IGoR. A later analysis scored TCR-TCR, TCR-HLA and TCR-CMV co-occurrence with hypergeometric tests, applying a repertoire-size bias correction to TCR pairs. To estimate false discovery rates, a later analysis permuted the HLA or CMV assignments 20 times. In a later analysis, co-occurring TCRs were grouped with DBSCAN, and TCRdist sequence similarity was added when clustering was performed within HLA-allele-positive subsets. Repertoires with fewer than 30,000 or more than 120,000 public chains, plus five repertoires with anomalous nucleotide sharing, were excluded from co-occurrence clustering. The immuneACCESS repertoire file appears here via TCRdb, limited to in-frame rearrangements. These files lack a portion of the clones; in checked studies, under half of the deficit traces to unresolved V genes, and the cause of the others is not known. V and J calls and clone size are given by that table; D and trimming were obtained from the DNA. The sample table contains 180,000 or so clones; only one count was recorded for 9.5% of them. The ten largest clonotypes hold less than 1.5% of the sample.

What the work shows at the level of the full study, not this receptor alone: According to the authors, the approach could potentially be generalized to other disease states and immunological phenotypes. Three of the identified cytomegalovirus-associated TCR beta chains were confirmed in vitro to be specific for cytomegalovirus antigens. This cohort had only TCR beta chains sequenced, and the lack of alpha or paired-chain data limited which features could be detected. According to a later analysis, TCR association rates differed among HLA loci, with DRB1 alleles showing the most associated TCRs and HLA-C alleles showing the fewest. A later genetic analysis reported fewer N-insertions in productive TCRs among donors in an Asian-associated ancestry cluster than the roughly 670-donor mean. Because HLA typing was unavailable for some donors at each locus, only the typed subset was used in association tests. In a later analysis, several top co-occurrence clusters were reported to appear linked to parvovirus B19, influenza, CMV and Epstein-Barr virus. An association between a missense DCLRE1C variant and V-gene and J-gene trimming of TCR beta chains was found in a later genetic analysis and replicated in an independent cohort. For the cohort, immune exposure information was limited to CMV serostatus. Presence/absence analyses assumed roughly uniform sequencing depth across donors, an assumption that may not hold. Assigning TCR associations to individual alleles was difficult when HLA alleles, especially DR and DQ, strongly co-occurred. Linkage disequilibrium might explain the correlated functional status among segregating V segments, but an unknown experimental factor could not be excluded. A further reported finding was that TCR beta sequences accurately predicted the HLA-A and HLA-B alleles for most subjects in the first cohort. Over 15 rarely observed V segments, including chromosome 9 orphons, were excluded from the earlier analysis of almost 600 of the donors because counts were too low. In a later analysis, HLA-associated TCR beta chains were found to be more clonally expanded and to have lower generation probabilities than equally common non-associated chains. Specific HLA alleles were associated with 15,000 to 20,000 TCR beta sequences at a false discovery rate of 0.05 in a later analysis. According to a later analysis, most CMV-associated TCR beta chains appeared to be HLA-restricted, and the HLA associations seemed to be driven largely by CMV exposure. A cluster of highly shared sequence variants was judged likely to represent a technical artifact of the sequencing pipeline. The classifier was reported to diagnose cytomegalovirus status with high specificity and sensitivity in both the original and validation cohorts. While some public TCRs were present in many individuals, most TCR sequences turned up only very rarely across donors. Broadly in line with IMGT annotations, most TCR beta V segments showed up in productive rearrangements about 87% or about 30% of the time in an earlier analysis of approximately 640 of the donors. The study listed approximately 150 TCR beta chains as associated with cytomegalovirus.

This clonotype originated in a woman in her 30s in good health and CMV-seropositive. Material for sequencing was PBMCs.

The nucleotide sequence is given as TGTGCCTGGAGTGTGGCTAGCTCCTACAATGAGCAGTTCTTC. The encoded protein is CAWSVASSYNEQFF. The V and J genes are TRBV30 and TRBJ2-1, with no reliable assignment of the D segment. The germline V gene (reference sequence) gives CDR1 as GTSNPN and CDR2 as SVGIG. Trimming costs V 0 bases and J 0 bases, and their ends lie 6 bases apart. The CDR3, from cysteine to phenylalanine, totals 14 residues. Only the CDR3 DNA stays, 42 bases, in frame from base 1.